This T cell receptor beta chain came from a study of radiation and T cells in renal cell carcinoma. Sequencing was performed with immunoSEQ multiplex PCR; in TCRdb, only in-frame clones are kept and a portion is missing. The sample lists around 100,000 clones, 84% occurring once. Germline lookup yields CDR1 LNHDA and CDR2 SQIVND (reference sequence). The CDR3 totals 15 residues. Broader study findings: From baseline, blood top tumor clonotypes peaked at 2 weeks post-radiation.

Regarding time point: blood 4 weeks post-SBRT, at nephrectomy. Treatment denoted: 15 Gy SBRT to primary tumor, nephrectomy 4 weeks later. Clear cell pathology was present in this patient's renal cell carcinoma. This clone was seen a single time. Its target is not known. The junction and the germline gene differ at one end; a read error may be behind it. This specimen was blood, taken from a patient whose treatment included radiotherapy and nephrectomy. J is TRBJ1-5 and V is TRBV19, with 8 bases identical to TRBD1. The TCR comes from a man between 60 and 75 years old with renal cell carcinoma. Written as DNA, the CDR3 is TGTGCCAGTAGCGTTCCCGGACAGGGCAAACAGCCCCAGCATTTT. This sequence encodes CASSVPGQGKQPQHF.